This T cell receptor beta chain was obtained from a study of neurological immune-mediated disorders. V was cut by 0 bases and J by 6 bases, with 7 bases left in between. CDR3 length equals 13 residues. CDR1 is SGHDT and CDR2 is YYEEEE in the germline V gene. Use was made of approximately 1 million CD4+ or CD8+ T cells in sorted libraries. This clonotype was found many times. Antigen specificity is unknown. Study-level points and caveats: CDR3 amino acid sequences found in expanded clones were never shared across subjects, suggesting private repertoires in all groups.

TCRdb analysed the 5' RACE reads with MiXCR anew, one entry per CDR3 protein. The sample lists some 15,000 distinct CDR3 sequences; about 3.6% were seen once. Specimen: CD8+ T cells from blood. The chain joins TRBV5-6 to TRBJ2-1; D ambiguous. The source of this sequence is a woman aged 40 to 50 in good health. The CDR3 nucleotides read TGTGCCAGCAGCTTGGTACAGCCCAATGAGCAGTTCTTC. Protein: CASSLVQPNEQFF.